This T cell receptor (beta chain) stems from a study of T cells in Graves' hyperthyroidism and ophthalmopathy. Background on the study: The authors collected peripheral blood at initial diagnosis, before any treatment.

With V trimmed by 0 bases and J by 2 bases, 11 bases remained unmatched. The CDR3 covers 17 residues. Per the germline V gene, CDR1 is SGDLS and CDR2 is YYNGEE. This clonotype has only a few counts. The investigators amplified TCR beta CDR3 regions from RNA transcripts. With the HTBI primer set, the TCR CDR3 went through a first round of RT-PCR. From the multiplex PCR reads, TCRdb called clonotypes with MiXCR, one entry per CDR3 protein. The table lists 450,000 to 600,000 distinct CDR3 sequences, about 14% of them singletons. The chain uses TRBV9 and TRBJ2-7; the match to TRBD2 covers 7 bases. Sequencing input: blood. The receptor comes from a woman between 40 and 50 years old with Graves' hyperthyroidism. The CDR3 bases are TGTGCCAGCAGCGTAGGCTACCCGGGAGGTACCCCCTACGAGCAGTACTTC. The encoded protein is CASSVGYPGGTPYEQYF.